These T cell receptor beta chains were read from a single sample in a study of control samples from healthy donors and cancer patients. Libraries were prepared by immunoSEQ multiplex PCR; TCRdb keeps only in-frame clonotypes and omits some of them. The data contain roughly 83,000 clones, approximately 82% of them singletons. Source material: blood. The receptor set was obtained from a woman in her fifties or sixties in good health. Both conserved end residues are part of each CDR3. The order of the fields is J gene, D gene, V gene, clone size, CDR3 DNA, CDR3 protein. A D gene is named only where the DNA matches it firmly. Size tells how often a clone was seen (once, few, many) or the class of an expanded clone, and some rows leave it out.

>TRBJ2-1|TRBD2|TRBV28|-
TGTGCCAGCAGTTTATTCACTAGCGGGAATAAAAATGAGCAGTTCTTC
CASSLFTSGNKNEQFF
>TRBJ1-1|TRBD1|TRBV19|few
TGTGCCAGCCATAAAACGGACAGGGGAAACACTGAAGCTTTCTTT
CASHKTDRGNTEAFF
>TRBJ2-5|-|TRBV27|few
TGTGCCAGCGCCACTGTATGGCCGGGCCAATACGAGACCCAGTACTTC
CASATVWPGQYETQYF
>TRBJ1-6|TRBD1|TRBV5-1|-
TGCGCCAGCAGCTTGGGGTTGTCGTCGGACAGGGAGTCCTCACCCCTCCACTTT
CASSLGLSSDRESSPLHF
>TRBJ2-5|-|TRBV11-2|-
TGTGCCAGCAGCTTGGATTGGGAGACCCAGTACTTC
CASSLDWETQYF
>TRBJ2-1|TRBD2|TRBV6-5|-
TGTGCCAGCAGTTACTCGAGTCTAGCGGCATACAATGAGCAGTTCTTC
CASSYSSLAAYNEQFF
>TRBJ2-1|-|TRBV6-2/TRBV6-3|few
TGTGCCAGCAGTGCCGGGGCGGGCTCCTACAATGAGCAGTTCTTC
CASSAGAGSYNEQFF
>TRBJ2-5|TRBD1|TRBV5-6|-
TGTGCCAGCAGCGGGACAGGTCAAGAGACCCAGTACTTC
CASSGTGQETQYF
>TRBJ1-6|-|TRBV27|few
TGTGCCAGCAACCCAGCTTTCGCCATTAATTCACCCCTCCACTTT
CASNPAFAINSPLHF
>TRBJ1-1|TRBD1|TRBV18|few
TGTGCCAGCTCACCACAGGGGGCGAACACTGAAGCTTTCTTT
CASSPQGANTEAFF
>TRBJ2-7|TRBD2|TRBV2|many
TGTGCCAGCAGGGTGATGAGCGGGGGCTCCTACGAGCAGTACTTC
CASRVMSGGSYEQYF
>TRBJ1-1|-|TRBV19|-
TGTGCCAGTAGTATGATGGGGCTCAACACTGAAGCTTTCTTT
CASSMMGLNTEAFF
>TRBJ2-3|-|TRBV7-6|-
TGTGCCAGCAGCGTACTAGCTGGCCTAATGAATTTT
CASSVLAGLMNF
>TRBJ1-2|-|TRBV14|few
TGTGCCAGCAGCCAAGTGGTGAGGGGTGAAGGCTACACCTTC
CASSQVVRGEGYTF
>TRBJ1-1|-|TRBV15|-
TGTGCCACCAGCAGAGAGAACAGGATGAACACTGAAGCTTTCTTT
CATSRENRMNTEAFF
>TRBJ1-1|TRBD1|TRBV6-5|-
TGTGCCAGCAACCAACAGGGGTCCACTGAAGCTTTCTTT
CASNQQGSTEAFF
>TRBJ2-7|-|TRBV28|-
TGTGCCAGCAGTGACAGAGAGAGATCCTACGAGCAGTACTTC
CASSDRERSYEQYF
>TRBJ2-1|TRBD2|TRBV2|-
TGTGCCAGCAAAGTGCAGGGACTAGCAACGAATGAGCAGTTCTTC
CASKVQGLATNEQFF
>TRBJ1-3|-|TRBV5-1|once
TGCGCCAGCAGCTGGGACGGCAACTCTGGAAACACCATATATTTT
CASSWDGNSGNTIYF
>TRBJ2-1|-|TRBV1|-
TGCACCAGCAGCCAAGATTTGAGGGAGCGGGAGGTCTACAATGAGCAGTTCTTC
CTSSQDLREREVYNEQFF
>TRBJ2-7|-|TRBV29-1|-
TGCAGCGTTGCTCCGACAGGGAGGTCCTACGAGCAGTACTTC
CSVAPTGRSYEQYF
>TRBJ1-1|TRBD1|TRBV18|few
TGTGCCAGCTCTCGACAGGGTCTCACTGAAGCTTTCTTT
CASSRQGLTEAFF
>TRBJ1-3|-|TRBV5-1|-
TGCGCCAGCAGCTTTGGACAGCTTAATTCTGGAAACACCATATATTTT
CASSFGQLNSGNTIYF
>TRBJ2-2|-|TRBV6-2/TRBV6-3|-
TGTGCCAGCAGTTACTCTCTGGGTTTCACCGGGGAGCTGTTTTTT
CASSYSLGFTGELFF
>TRBJ2-2|TRBD2|TRBV7-2|few
TGTGCCAGCAGCTCCCGGACTAGCGGGGGGTCCGGGGAGCTGTTTTTT
CASSSRTSGGSGELFF
>TRBJ1-5|-|TRBV15|-
TGTGCCACCAGCAGGACGGGTCCCCAGCATTTT
CATSRTGPQHF
>TRBJ2-5|TRBD2|TRBV27|-
TGTGCCAGCAGTTTATCGTCTAGCGGAGAGACCCAGTACTTC
CASSLSSSGETQYF
>TRBJ1-5|-|TRBV28|-
TGTGCCAGTGCCCTGGGGGGTGGCAATCAGCCCCAGCATTTT
CASALGGGNQPQHF
>TRBJ2-7|TRBD1|TRBV19|once
TGTGCCACCTCGGGACAGAGCTACGAGCAGTACTTC
CATSGQSYEQYF
>TRBJ2-7|-|TRBV12-3/TRBV12-4|few
TGTGCCAGCAGCGACTCCGGGGAGCAGTACTTC
CASSDSGEQYF
>TRBJ1-1|-|TRBV9|-
TGTGCCAGCTCCCTCCAAGGGGGTTACACTGAAGCTTTCTTT
CASSLQGGYTEAFF
>TRBJ1-2|-|TRBV7-2|few
TGTGCCAGCAGCCCTGGGGGGGGAGGCTATGGCTACACCTTC
CASSPGGGGYGYTF
>TRBJ1-6|TRBD1|TRBV19|-
TGTGCCACCGGTGGACAGGGGTACAATTCACCCCTCCACTTT
CATGGQGYNSPLHF
>TRBJ1-4|-|TRBV2|-
TGTGCCAGCAGCTCGCCTCCGGGTATTGAAAAACTGTTTTTT
CASSSPPGIEKLFF
>TRBJ2-3|-|TRBV9|-
TGTGCCAGCAGAGCGAACAGGGTTGCAGATACGCAGTATTTT
CASRANRVADTQYF
>TRBJ1-4|-|TRBV5-1|-
TGCGCCAGCAAGAGCCCGACAGTCGGGGAAAAACTGTTTTTT
CASKSPTVGEKLFF
>TRBJ2-1|-|TRBV5-8|-
TGTGCCAGCAGCCACCAACAGGGAGGTGAGCAGTTCTTC
CASSHQQGGEQFF
>TRBJ1-6|-|TRBV27|-
TGTGCCAGCAGTTTAATGGGGAACGCGCCCCTCCACTTT
CASSLMGNAPLHF
>TRBJ2-7|-|TRBV11-2|-
TGTGCCAGCAGCTTAGCCCCCTCGGGGGGCCGCGACGAGCAGTACTTC
CASSLAPSGGRDEQYF
>TRBJ2-3|TRBD2|TRBV4-3|-
TGCGCCAGCAGCCGGGGGAGCGGGGACACAGATACGCAGTATTTT
CASSRGSGDTDTQYF
>TRBJ1-2|-|TRBV28|-
TGTGCCAGCAGAGTGGGGGGCGACTATGGCTACACCTTC
CASRVGGDYGYTF
>TRBJ1-2|-|TRBV2|-
TGTGCCAGCAGTTCTCTCTCCCCGAACTATGGCTACACCTTC
CASSSLSPNYGYTF
>TRBJ2-1|TRBD2|TRBV5-1|once
TGCGCCAGCAGCTTCCCGACTAGCGGGGGGACATTTAGCTCCTACAATGAGCAGTTCTTC
CASSFPTSGGTFSSYNEQFF
>TRBJ2-7|TRBD1|TRBV5-6|-
TGTGCCAGCAGCACTGGACAGGGCGGCTACGAGCAGTACTTC
CASSTGQGGYEQYF
>TRBJ2-1|-|TRBV6-5|-
TGTGCCAGCGATGTTAGGGGGGGTGGTGAGCAGTTCTTC
CASDVRGGGEQFF
>TRBJ1-2|TRBD1|TRBV29-1|-
TGCAGCGTTGAAGGGTGGCAGGGGGCGTTTGGCTACACCTTC
CSVEGWQGAFGYTF